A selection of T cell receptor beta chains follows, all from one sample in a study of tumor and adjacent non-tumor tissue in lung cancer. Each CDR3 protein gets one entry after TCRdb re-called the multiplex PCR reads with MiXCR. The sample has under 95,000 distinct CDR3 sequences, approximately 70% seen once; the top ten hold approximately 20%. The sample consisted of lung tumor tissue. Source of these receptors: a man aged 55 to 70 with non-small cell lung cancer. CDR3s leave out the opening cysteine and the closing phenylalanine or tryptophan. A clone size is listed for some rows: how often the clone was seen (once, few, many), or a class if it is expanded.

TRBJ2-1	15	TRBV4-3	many	ASSQDLAGADYNEQF
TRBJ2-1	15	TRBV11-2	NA	ASSLVGKLPYRGEQF
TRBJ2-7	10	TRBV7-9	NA	ASGGSSYEQY
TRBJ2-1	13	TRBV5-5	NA	ASSYSGQQHNEQL
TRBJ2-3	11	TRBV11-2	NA	ASSLIGADTQY
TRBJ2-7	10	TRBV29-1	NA	DAATEPYEHY
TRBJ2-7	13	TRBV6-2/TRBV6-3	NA	ANEKETSGSNEQY
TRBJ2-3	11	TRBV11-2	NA	VSTETDSDTQY
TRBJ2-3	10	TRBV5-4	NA	VSSSQWDTQY
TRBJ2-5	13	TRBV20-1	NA	SVRDPASPQETQY
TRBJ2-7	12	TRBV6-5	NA	ASSSGLGVYGQY
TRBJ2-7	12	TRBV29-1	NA	SIVLAGGPNEQY
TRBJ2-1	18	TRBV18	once	ASSPRVPVDQRGGLNEQF
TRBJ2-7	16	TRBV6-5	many	ASSYSTGFSSVSYEQY
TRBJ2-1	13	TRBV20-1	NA	STHIPTGDYNEQF
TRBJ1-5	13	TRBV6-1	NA	ASSGNWQGVRPQH
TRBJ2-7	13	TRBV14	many	ASSQAATGGGEQY
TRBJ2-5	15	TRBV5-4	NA	ASSMEVTGGRAETQY
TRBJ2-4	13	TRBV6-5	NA	SSSRGGLAKNIHY
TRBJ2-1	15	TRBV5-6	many	ASSFLGLASSYNEQF
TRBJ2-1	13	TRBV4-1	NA	ANSQEDSTYNEQF
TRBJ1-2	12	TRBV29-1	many	SAERGKANYGYT
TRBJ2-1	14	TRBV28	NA	ASSEGIPPRNNEQF
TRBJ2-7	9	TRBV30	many	AHGRGREQY
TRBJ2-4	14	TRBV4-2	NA	ASSLTISSGENIQY
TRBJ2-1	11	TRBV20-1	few	SAREVSHNEQF
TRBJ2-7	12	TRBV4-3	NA	ASSQDGNSYQQY
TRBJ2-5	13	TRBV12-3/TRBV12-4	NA	ASSRETSREEAQY
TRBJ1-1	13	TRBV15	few	VTSETGGNPGEAF
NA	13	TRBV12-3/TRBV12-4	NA	ASSLVLQGADKQH